The rows below give T cell receptor beta chains drawn from one sample of a study of beta chain features in type 1 diabetes. Only in-frame clones appear in the TCRdb table, and some are missing; sequencing was by immunoSEQ multiplex PCR. The table shows under 450,000 clones, with roughly 13% occurring only once. Material for sequencing was naive CD4+ T cells from blood. These receptors originate from a man younger than 40 in good health. The conserved cysteine and the conserved F or W are not part of the CDR3 here.

j_call | v_call | cdr3_aa
TRBJ2-1 | TRBV13 | ASSEGTSGVRPYNEQF
TRBJ2-3 | TRBV29-1 | SVTTGVADTQY
TRBJ1-3 | TRBV30 | AWSGGQALGNTIY
TRBJ2-7 | TRBV14 | ASSQGRGGARYEQY
TRBJ1-4 | TRBV29-1 | SVVLVEKLF
TRBJ1-3 | TRBV30 | AWSVSTTPGNTIY
TRBJ1-1 | TRBV10-3 | AIREMEITEAF
TRBJ1-2 | TRBV30 | AWTGVSGRYGYT
TRBJ1-2 | TRBV4-3 | ASSQEGSGAANYGYT
TRBJ2-1 | TRBV5-1 | ASSLGQGHNEQF
TRBJ2-2 | TRBV30 | AWTLRGNTGELF
TRBJ2-2 | TRBV7-9 | ASSLASGWNTGELF
TRBJ1-2 | TRBV5-6 | ASSFRGRNGYT
TRBJ2-7 | TRBV5-1 | ASSLDSTYEQY
TRBJ1-2 | TRBV4-1 | ASSPPGQRPTGYT
TRBJ2-5 | TRBV7-2 | ASSSGTSWETQY